This TCR beta chain was sequenced in a study of technical replicates of blood from several donors. In germline, CDR1 is SGHVS, CDR2 FQNEAQ. Trimming cost V 5 bases and J 7 bases; bases outside gene matches: 10. The CDR3 extends over 15 amino acids. A single count supports this clone. Profiled with immunoSEQ multiplex PCR; TCRdb holds only in-frame clones, not every one. The table records about 68,000 clones, roughly 97% of them present only once. This TCR came from a human donor in good health. The V gene is TRBV7-8, the J gene TRBJ2-2; 7 bases map to TRBD2. The source material was T cells isolated from PBMCs. The CDR3 loop is CASSPLAAWRGELFF. The CDR3 DNA reads as TGTGCCAGCAGCCCCCTAGCGGCTTGGCGCGGGGAGCTGTTTTTT.